Here is one T cell receptor (beta chain) with its context. Its antigen is not identified. After expansion with viral peptide pools in the ViraFEST assay, antigen-specific CD4+ T cells were sequenced. At the end of around 11 days of culture, CD4+ T cells were isolated. Recipients of the vaccine had no prior SARS-CoV-2 infection and negative nucleocapsid antibodies. IL-2 medium took the place of half the medium on both days 3 and 7. Per germline, CDR1 SGHTA and CDR2 FQGTGA. The germline V and J ends were trimmed by 0 bases and 7 bases, with 22 bases remaining between them. This CDR3 has 18 amino acids. The sample comes from a study of vaccination effects on CD4 cells after COVID-19. Libraries were prepared by immunoSEQ multiplex PCR; TCRdb keeps only in-frame clonotypes and omits some of them. This sample carries tens of thousands of clones, approximately 76% of them seen once, and the ten largest clones take approximately 3%.

The receptor comes from a human donor who received a COVID-19 vaccine. The V and J genes are TRBV7-3 and TRBJ2-1; D might be TRBD1 or TRBD2, each matching 6 bases. Sequencing was performed on CD4+ T cells from PBMCs cultured with HCoV-NL63 spike peptides, taken before COVID-19 vaccination. The CDR3, as DNA: TGTGCCAGCAGCTTAACTTATGAGGTGGGGGGCGCAAGGAATGAGCAGTTCTTC. Its protein product is CASSLTYEVGGARNEQFF.